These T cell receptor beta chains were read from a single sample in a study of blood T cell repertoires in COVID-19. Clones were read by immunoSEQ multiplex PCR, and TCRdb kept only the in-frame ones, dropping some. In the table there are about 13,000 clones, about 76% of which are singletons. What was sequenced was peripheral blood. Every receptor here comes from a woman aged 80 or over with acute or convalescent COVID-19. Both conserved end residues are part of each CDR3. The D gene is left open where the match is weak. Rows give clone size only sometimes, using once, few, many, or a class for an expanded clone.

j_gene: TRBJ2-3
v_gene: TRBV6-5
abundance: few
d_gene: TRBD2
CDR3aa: CASSISGGRTDTQYF
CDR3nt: TGTGCCAGCAGTATTAGCGGGGGGAGGACAGATACGCAGTATTTT

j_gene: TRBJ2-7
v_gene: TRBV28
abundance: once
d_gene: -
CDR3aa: CASSLGGLYEQYF
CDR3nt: TGTGCCAGCAGTTTAGGGGGCCTCTACGAGCAGTACTTC

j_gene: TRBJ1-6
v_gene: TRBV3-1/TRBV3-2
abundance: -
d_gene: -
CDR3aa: CASSQDRDNSPLHF
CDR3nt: TGTGCCAGCAGCCAAGACAGGGATAATTCACCCCTCCACTTT

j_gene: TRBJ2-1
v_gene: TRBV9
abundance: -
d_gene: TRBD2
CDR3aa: CASSVGVSGGHNEQFF
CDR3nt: TGTGCCAGCAGCGTAGGTGTTAGCGGGGGCCACAATGAGCAGTTCTTC

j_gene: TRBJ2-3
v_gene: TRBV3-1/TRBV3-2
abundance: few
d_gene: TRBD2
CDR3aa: CASSPGLAGTDTQYF
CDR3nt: TGTGCCAGCAGCCCAGGACTAGCGGGGACAGATACGCAGTATTTT

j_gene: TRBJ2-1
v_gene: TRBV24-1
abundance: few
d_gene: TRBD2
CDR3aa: CATSDFGTSGGRSYNEQFF
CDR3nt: TGTGCCACCAGTGATTTCGGGACTAGCGGGGGAAGATCCTACAATGAGCAGTTCTTC

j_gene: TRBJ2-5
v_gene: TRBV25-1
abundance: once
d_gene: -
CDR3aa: CASSRAGMETQYF
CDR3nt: TGTGCCAGCAGTCGGGCAGGGATGGAGACCCAGTACTTC

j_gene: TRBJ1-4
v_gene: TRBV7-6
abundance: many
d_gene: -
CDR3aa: CASSLGRATNEKLFF
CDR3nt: TGTGCCAGCAGCTTAGGCAGGGCCACTAATGAAAAACTGTTTTTT

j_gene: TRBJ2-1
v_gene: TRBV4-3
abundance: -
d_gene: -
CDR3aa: CASSLQDSYNEQFF
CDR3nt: TGCGCCAGCAGCCTACAGGACTCCTACAATGAGCAGTTCTTC

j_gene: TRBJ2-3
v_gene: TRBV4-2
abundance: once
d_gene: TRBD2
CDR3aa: CASSLVSGGHRDTQYF
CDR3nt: TGTGCCAGCAGCTTGGTTAGCGGGGGCCACAGGGATACGCAGTATTTT

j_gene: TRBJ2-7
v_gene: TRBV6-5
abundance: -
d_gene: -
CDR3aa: CASKEGNTAGEQYF
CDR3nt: TGTGCCAGCAAGGAGGGTAATACCGCGGGCGAGCAGTACTTC

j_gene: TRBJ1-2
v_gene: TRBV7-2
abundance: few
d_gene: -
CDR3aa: CASSLALRGGYTF
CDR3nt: TGTGCCAGCAGCTTAGCTCTTCGGGGAGGCTACACCTTC

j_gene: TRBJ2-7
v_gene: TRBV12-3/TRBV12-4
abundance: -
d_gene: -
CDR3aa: CASSLLFGDEQYF
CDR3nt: TGTGCCAGCAGTTTACTCTTCGGGGACGAGCAGTACTTC

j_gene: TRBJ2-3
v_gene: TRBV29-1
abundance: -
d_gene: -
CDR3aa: CSAEGDTDTQYF
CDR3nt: TGCAGCGCCGAGGGGGACACAGATACGCAGTATTTT

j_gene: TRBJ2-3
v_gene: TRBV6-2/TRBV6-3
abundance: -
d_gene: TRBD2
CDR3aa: CASSKAGGGTGTDTQYF
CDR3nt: TGTGCCAGCAGTAAAGCGGGGGGAGGGACTGGCACAGATACGCAGTATTTT

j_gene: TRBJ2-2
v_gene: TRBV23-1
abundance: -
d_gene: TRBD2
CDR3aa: CASSQALLASGGITGELFF
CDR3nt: TGCGCCAGCAGTCAAGCCCTTTTGGCTAGCGGGGGAATAACCGGGGAGCTGTTTTTT

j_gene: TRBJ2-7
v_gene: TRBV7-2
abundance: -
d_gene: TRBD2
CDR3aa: CASSLDSGGRNEQYF
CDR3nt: TGTGCCAGCAGCTTAGATAGCGGGGGGCGAAACGAGCAGTACTTC

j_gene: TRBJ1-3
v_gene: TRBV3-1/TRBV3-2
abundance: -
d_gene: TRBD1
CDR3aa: CASSQGQGSGNTIYF
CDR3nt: TGTGCCAGCAGCCAAGGACAGGGCTCTGGAAACACCATATATTTT

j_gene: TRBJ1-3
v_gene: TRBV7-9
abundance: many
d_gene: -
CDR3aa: CASSPPFGPSGNTIYF
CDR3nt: TGTGCCAGCAGCCCACCTTTTGGCCCCTCTGGAAACACCATATATTTT

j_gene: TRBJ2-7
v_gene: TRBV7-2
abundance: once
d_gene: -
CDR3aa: CASSIVPGWNYEQYF
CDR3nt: TGTGCCAGCAGCATCGTCCCAGGGTGGAACTACGAGCAGTACTTC

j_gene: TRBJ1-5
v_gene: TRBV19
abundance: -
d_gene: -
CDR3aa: CASSKETVSNQPQHF
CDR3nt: TGTGCCAGTAGTAAGGAGACAGTTAGCAATCAGCCCCAGCATTTT

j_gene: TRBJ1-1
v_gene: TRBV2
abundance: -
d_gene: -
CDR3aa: CASQKVSSGNTEAFF
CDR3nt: TGTGCCAGCCAAAAAGTAAGCTCCGGGAACACTGAAGCTTTCTTT

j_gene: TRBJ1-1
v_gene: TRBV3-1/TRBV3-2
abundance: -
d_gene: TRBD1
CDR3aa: CASSQRQGTEAFF
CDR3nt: TGTGCCAGCAGCCAGAGACAGGGCACTGAAGCTTTCTTT

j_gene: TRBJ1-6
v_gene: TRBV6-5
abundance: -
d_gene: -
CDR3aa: CASSYGGVRNSPLHF
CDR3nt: TGTGCCAGCAGTTACGGAGGGGTGAGAAATTCACCCCTCCACTTT

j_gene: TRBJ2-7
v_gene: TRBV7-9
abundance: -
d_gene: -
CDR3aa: CASRGPRGPYEQYF
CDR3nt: TGTGCCAGCAGGGGACCCAGGGGACCCTACGAGCAGTACTTC

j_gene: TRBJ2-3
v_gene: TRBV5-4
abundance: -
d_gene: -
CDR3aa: CASSSHRRGVRTDTQYF
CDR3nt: TGTGCCAGCAGCTCCCATCGCAGGGGAGTACGCACAGATACGCAGTATTTT

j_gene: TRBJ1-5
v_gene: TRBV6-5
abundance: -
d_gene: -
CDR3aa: CASREVGNQPQHF
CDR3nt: TGTGCCAGCAGGGAGGTCGGCAATCAGCCCCAGCATTTT

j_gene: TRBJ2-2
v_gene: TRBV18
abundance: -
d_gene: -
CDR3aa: CASSPRRTQNTGELFF
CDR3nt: TGTGCCAGCTCACCACGGCGGACACAGAACACCGGGGAGCTGTTTTTT

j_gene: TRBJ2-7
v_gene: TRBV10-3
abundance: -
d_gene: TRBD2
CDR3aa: CAISLAGDNYEQYF
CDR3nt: TGTGCCATCAGCCTAGCGGGGGATAACTACGAGCAGTACTTC

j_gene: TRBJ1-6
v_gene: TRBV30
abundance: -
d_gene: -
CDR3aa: CAWSEGDSSPLHF
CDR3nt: TGTGCCTGGAGCGAAGGGGATAGTTCACCCCTCCACTTT

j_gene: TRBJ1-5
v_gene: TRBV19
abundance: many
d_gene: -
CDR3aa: CASSIGGQPQHF
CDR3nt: TGTGCCAGTAGTATAGGCGGTCAGCCCCAGCATTTT

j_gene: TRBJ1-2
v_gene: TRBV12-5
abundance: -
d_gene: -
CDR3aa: CASGLVLGGNYGYTF
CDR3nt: TGTGCTAGTGGTTTGGTACTTGGCGGAAACTATGGCTACACCTTC

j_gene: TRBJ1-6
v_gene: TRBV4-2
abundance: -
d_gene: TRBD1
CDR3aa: CASSQVGTWTGGPPLHF
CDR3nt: TGTGCCAGCAGCCAAGTAGGAACCTGGACAGGGGGTCCACCCCTCCACTTT

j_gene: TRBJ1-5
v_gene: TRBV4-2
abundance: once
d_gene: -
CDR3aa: CASSQGTSNQPQHF
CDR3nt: TGTGCCAGCAGCCAAGGGACAAGCAATCAGCCCCAGCATTTT

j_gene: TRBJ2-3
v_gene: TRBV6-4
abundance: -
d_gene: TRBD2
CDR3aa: CASSQGLSTDTQYF
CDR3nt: TGTGCCAGCAGCCAGGGACTATCCACAGATACGCAGTATTTT

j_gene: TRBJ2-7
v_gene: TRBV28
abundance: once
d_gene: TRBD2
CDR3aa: CASRRGVYEQYF
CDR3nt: TGTGCCAGCAGGCGGGGGGTCTACGAGCAGTACTTC

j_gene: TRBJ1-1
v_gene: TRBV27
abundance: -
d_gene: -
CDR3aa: CASSLGSRGDTEAFF
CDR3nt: TGTGCCAGCAGTTTAGGGAGCAGGGGCGACACTGAAGCTTTCTTT

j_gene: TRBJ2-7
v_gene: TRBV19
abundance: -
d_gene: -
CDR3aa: CASSPGTPFEQYF
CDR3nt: TGTGCCAGTTCACCCGGGACTCCCTTCGAGCAGTACTTC

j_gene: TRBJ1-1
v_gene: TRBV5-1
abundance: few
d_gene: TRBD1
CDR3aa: CASSSVDRVTEAFF
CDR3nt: TGCGCCAGCAGCTCAGTCGACAGGGTCACTGAAGCTTTCTTT

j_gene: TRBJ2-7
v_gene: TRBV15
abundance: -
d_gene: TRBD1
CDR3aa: CATTRTGRTGINEQYF
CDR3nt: TGTGCCACCACCCGAACCGGGCGGACAGGGATCAACGAGCAGTACTTC

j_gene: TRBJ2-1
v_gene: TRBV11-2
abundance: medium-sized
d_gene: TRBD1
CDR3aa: CASSLRQGPNNEQFF
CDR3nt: TGTGCCAGCAGCCTCCGACAGGGACCAAACAATGAGCAGTTCTTC

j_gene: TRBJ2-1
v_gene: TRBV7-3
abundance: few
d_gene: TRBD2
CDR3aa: CASSSGLASGNEQFF
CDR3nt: TGTGCCAGCAGCTCCGGACTAGCGTCGGGCAATGAGCAGTTCTTC

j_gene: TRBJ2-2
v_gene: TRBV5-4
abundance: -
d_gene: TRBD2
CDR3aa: CASTLGGTGELFF
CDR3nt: TGTGCCAGCACCCTCGGGGGGACCGGGGAGCTGTTTTTT

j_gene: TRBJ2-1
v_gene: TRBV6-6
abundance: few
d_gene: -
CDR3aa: CASSFSSPTYNEQFF
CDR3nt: TGTGCCAGCAGTTTTTCGAGCCCCACCTACAATGAGCAGTTCTTC